This record concerns one TCR beta chain sequence. The sample comes from a study of OX40 agonist ivuxolimab in advanced cancers. The V gene lost 6 bases and the J gene lost 0 bases, with 16 bases spanning the gap. The germline CDR1 and CDR2 sequences are MDHEN and SYDVKM. This CDR3 is built from 16 residues. Libraries were prepared by immunoSEQ multiplex PCR; TCRdb keeps only in-frame clonotypes and omits some of them. In the table there are tens of thousands of clones, roughly 82% of which are singletons. The TCR comes from an adult with an advanced solid tumor such as melanoma, head and neck, liver or kidney cancer. J is TRBJ2-3 and V is TRBV28, with D possibly called TRBD1 or TRBD2 (5 bases each). This specimen consisted of CD4+ or CD8+ T cells sorted from blood, obtained in a trial of the OX40 agonist ivuxolimab. The DNA of the CDR3 is TGTGCCAGCAGACCTCGGGGCCACCCTAGCACAGATACGCAGTATTTT. Translated: CASRPRGHPSTDTQYF. The variable domain in full, with the rest retrieved from reference TRBV28 and TRBJ2-3, is DVKVTQSSRYLVKRTGEKVFLECVQDMDHENMFWYRQDPGLGLRLIYFSYDVKMKEKGDIPEGYSVSREKKERFSLILESASTNQTSMYLCASRPRGHPSTDTQYFGPGTRLTVL.